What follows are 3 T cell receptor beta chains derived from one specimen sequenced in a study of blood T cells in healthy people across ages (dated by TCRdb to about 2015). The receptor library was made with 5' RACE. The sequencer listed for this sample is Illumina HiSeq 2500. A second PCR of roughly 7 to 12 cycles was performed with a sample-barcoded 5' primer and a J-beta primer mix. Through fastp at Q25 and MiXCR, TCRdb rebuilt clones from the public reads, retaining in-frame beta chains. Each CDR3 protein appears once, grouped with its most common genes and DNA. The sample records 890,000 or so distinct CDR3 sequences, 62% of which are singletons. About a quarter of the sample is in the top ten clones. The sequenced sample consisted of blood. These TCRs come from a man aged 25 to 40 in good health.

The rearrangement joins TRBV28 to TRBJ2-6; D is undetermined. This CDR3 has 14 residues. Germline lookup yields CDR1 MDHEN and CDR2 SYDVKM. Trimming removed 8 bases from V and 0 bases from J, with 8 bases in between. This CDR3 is CASRKPSGANVLTF. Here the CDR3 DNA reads TGTGCCAGCCGAAAGCCCTCTGGGGCCAACGTCCTGACTTTC.

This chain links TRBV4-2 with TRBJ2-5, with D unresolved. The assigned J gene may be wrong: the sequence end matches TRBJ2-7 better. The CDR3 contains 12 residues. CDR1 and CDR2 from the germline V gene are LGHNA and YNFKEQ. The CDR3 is CASSQDPGEQYF. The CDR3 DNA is TGTGCCAGCAGCCAAGACCCTGGCGAGCAGTACTTC.

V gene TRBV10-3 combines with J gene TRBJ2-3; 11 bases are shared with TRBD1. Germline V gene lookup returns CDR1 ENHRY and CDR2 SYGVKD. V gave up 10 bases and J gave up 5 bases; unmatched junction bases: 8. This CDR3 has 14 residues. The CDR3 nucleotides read TGTGCCACCCGAGCGGGACAGGGGGTAGATACGCAGTATTTT. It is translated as CATRAGQGVDTQYF.